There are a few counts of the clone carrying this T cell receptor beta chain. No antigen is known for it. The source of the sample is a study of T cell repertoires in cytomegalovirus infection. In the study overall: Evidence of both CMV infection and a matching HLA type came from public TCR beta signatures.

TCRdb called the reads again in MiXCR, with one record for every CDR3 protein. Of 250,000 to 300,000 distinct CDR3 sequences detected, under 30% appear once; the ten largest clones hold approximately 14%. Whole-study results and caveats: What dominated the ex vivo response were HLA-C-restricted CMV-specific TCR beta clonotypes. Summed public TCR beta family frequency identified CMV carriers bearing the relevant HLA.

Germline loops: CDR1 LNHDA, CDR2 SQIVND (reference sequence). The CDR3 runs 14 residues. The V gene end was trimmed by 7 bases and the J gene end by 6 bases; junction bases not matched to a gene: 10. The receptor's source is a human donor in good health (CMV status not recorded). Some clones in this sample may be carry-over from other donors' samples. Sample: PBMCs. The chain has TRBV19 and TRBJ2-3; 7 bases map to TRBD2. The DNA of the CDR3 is TGTGCCAGTATCCAGCGGGGTCGGTCTGATACGCAGTATTTT. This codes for CASIQRGRSDTQYF. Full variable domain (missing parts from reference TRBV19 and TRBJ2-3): DGGITQSPKYLFRKEGQNVTLSCEQNLNHDAMYWYRQDPGQGLRLIYYSQIVNDFQKGDIAEGYSVSREKKESFPLTVTSAQKNPTAFYLCASIQRGRSDTQYFGPGTRLTVL.